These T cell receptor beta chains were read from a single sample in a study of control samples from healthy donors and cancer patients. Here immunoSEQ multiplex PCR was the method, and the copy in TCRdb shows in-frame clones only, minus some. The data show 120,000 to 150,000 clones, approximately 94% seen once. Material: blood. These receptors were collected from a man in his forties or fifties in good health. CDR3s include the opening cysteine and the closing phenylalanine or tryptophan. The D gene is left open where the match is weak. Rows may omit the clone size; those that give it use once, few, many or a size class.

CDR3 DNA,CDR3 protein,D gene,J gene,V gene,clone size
TGTGCCATCAGCCGGGACGGCACTAATGAAAAACTGTTTTTT,CAISRDGTNEKLFF,.,TRBJ1-4,TRBV10-3,.
TGTGCCAGCAGCGTAAAAACAGGGAGAACTGAAGCTTTCTTT,CASSVKTGRTEAFF,.,TRBJ1-1,TRBV5-4,.
TGCAGCGTTGGACAGGGAATTTCCGGTAAACTGTTTTTT,CSVGQGISGKLFF,TRBD1,TRBJ1-4,TRBV29-1,.
TGTGCCAGCAGTATAGGACAGGGACTAAATCAGCCCCAGCATTTT,CASSIGQGLNQPQHF,TRBD1,TRBJ1-5,TRBV2,.
TGTGCCAGCGGGGACGGTCCTCGACAGCCCCAGCATTTT,CASGDGPRQPQHF,.,TRBJ1-5,TRBV2,.
TGTGCCAGCAGCCGACCCCCGGGACAGATCCACTACGAGCAGTACTTC,CASSRPPGQIHYEQYF,TRBD1,TRBJ2-7,TRBV11-2,.
TGCGCCAGCAGGGCAAACAGGGTTACCACTGAAGCTTTCTTT,CASRANRVTTEAFF,.,TRBJ1-1,TRBV5-1,.
TGTGCCAGCAGCAATGTAGCTACGGGACAACTCTACGAGCAGTACTTC,CASSNVATGQLYEQYF,.,TRBJ2-7,TRBV7-9,once
TGTGCCAGCAGCTTTAGCAGGGCCCCCCAAGAGACCCAGTACTTC,CASSFSRAPQETQYF,.,TRBJ2-5,TRBV7-8,.
TGTGCCACCACTCAAGGGAGTACCATGAACACTGAAGCTTTCTTT,CATTQGSTMNTEAFF,.,TRBJ1-1,TRBV15,.
TGTGCCAGCCGACAGGGGGGGACCGGGGAGCTGTTTTTT,CASRQGGTGELFF,TRBD1,TRBJ2-2,TRBV6-5,.
TGTGCCATCAGTGAATTAGCCTACGAGCAGTACTTC,CAISELAYEQYF,.,TRBJ2-7,TRBV10-3,.
TGTGCCAGCAGTTCAGCGGGAGCGGGATACAATGAGCAGTTCTTC,CASSSAGAGYNEQFF,TRBD2,TRBJ2-1,TRBV6-5,.
TGTGCCAGCAGCCAAAGGGGAAAACTGTTTTTT,CASSQRGKLFF,.,TRBJ1-4,TRBV14,.
TGTGCCAGCAGCTTAGATACAGGTTCGAGAAATGAGCAGTTCTTC,CASSLDTGSRNEQFF,.,TRBJ2-1,TRBV7-3,.
TGTGCCAGCAGCCTCAATGGTCTAGCGGGGGGTATCCTCGGGGAGCTGTTTTTT,CASSLNGLAGGILGELFF,TRBD2,TRBJ2-2,TRBV5-8,.
TGTGCCAGCAGTGATCGCCTTATATACGAGCAGTACTTC,CASSDRLIYEQYF,.,TRBJ2-7,TRBV2,.
TGTGCCACCAGTGGGAGGAATGAGCAGTTCTTC,CATSGRNEQFF,.,TRBJ2-1,TRBV24-1,.
TGTGCCAGCTCACCACGAGACTACGGTGGGGGCTACACCTTC,CASSPRDYGGGYTF,.,TRBJ1-2,TRBV18,.
TGTGCCAGCAGTTCAGGGGGAGTGGGTCAGCCCCAGCATTTT,CASSSGGVGQPQHF,TRBD1,TRBJ1-5,TRBV6-6,.
TGTGCCAGCAGCTTCCTACCTCCCTACGAGCAGTACTTC,CASSFLPPYEQYF,.,TRBJ2-7,TRBV5-4,once
TGTGCCAGCCGCGTCAGGGACTCGAACACCGGGGAGCTGTTTTTT,CASRVRDSNTGELFF,.,TRBJ2-2,TRBV27,.
TGTGCCAGCAGCTTGCAGGGGTGGGGGAACACCGGGGAGCTGTTTTTT,CASSLQGWGNTGELFF,.,TRBJ2-2,TRBV7-6,.
TGTGCCACCAGTGGAGGAAGGGGAAGAAATCAGCCCCAGCATTTT,CATSGGRGRNQPQHF,.,TRBJ1-5,TRBV24-1,.
TGTGCCAGCAGTTACGACGAAAAACTGTTTTTT,CASSYDEKLFF,.,TRBJ1-4,TRBV6-5,.
TGTGCCAGCAGCTTAGATGCAGGGCGTAACACTGAAGCTTTCTTT,CASSLDAGRNTEAFF,.,TRBJ1-1,TRBV7-6,.
TGTGCCAGCAGCTTAGCGCAGGCTAGCGGCGACAATGAGCAGTTCTTC,CASSLAQASGDNEQFF,TRBD2,TRBJ2-1,TRBV7-2,.
TGTGCCACCAGTGATATCCGGACGGGAGAGACCCAGTACTTC,CATSDIRTGETQYF,.,TRBJ2-5,TRBV24-1,.
TGTGCCAGCATCGCGGAAGGGGGCTTCACTGAAGCTTTCTTT,CASIAEGGFTEAFF,TRBD1,TRBJ1-1,TRBV7-9,once
TGTGCCAGCAGCTATTCGACAAACTACGAGCAGTACTTC,CASSYSTNYEQYF,.,TRBJ2-7,TRBV11-2,.
TGTGCCAGCAGCCCGGGACAGGGGGACTATGGCTACACCTTC,CASSPGQGDYGYTF,TRBD1,TRBJ1-2,TRBV4-2,.
TGCGCCAGCAGCCAAGGTGGGAGGGATGAAAAACTGTTTTTT,CASSQGGRDEKLFF,.,TRBJ1-4,TRBV4-1,.
TGTGCCAGCAGCATTGGAGCCGGGACCCATGTCGCAGATACGCAGTATTTT,CASSIGAGTHVADTQYF,.,TRBJ2-3,TRBV5-6,once
TGTGCCTGGAGTTTACTCGACAGTTACTATGGCTACACCTTC,CAWSLLDSYYGYTF,.,TRBJ1-2,TRBV30,.